These 15 T cell receptor beta chains came from one sample sequenced in a study of technical replicates of blood from a few donors. TCRdb keeps only in-frame clones here, not all; method: immunoSEQ multiplex PCR. The table records 75,000 or so clones, just under 95% of them present only once. The source material was T cells isolated from PBMCs. The receptors shown here come from a human donor in good health.

The chain is built from TRBV4-1 and TRBJ1-5; no firm D call. V dropped 1 base and J dropped 2 bases, with 3 bases sitting between them. CDR1 is MGHRA and CDR2 is YSYEKL in the germline V gene. This CDR3 has 13 residues. This CDR3 reads CASSQAGNQPQHF. CDR3 coding DNA: TGCGCCAGCAGCCAAGCAGGCAATCAGCCCCAGCATTTT.

The chain recombines TRBV2 with TRBJ1-5; 7 positions agree with TRBD1. Trimming took 8 bases from V and 2 from J; bases not matched to a gene: 6. CDR3 length equals 14 residues. Germline CDR1 and CDR2: SNHLY and FYNNEI. The CDR3 is CASAWTGRNQPQHF. For the CDR3, the DNA is TGTGCCAGCGCCTGGACAGGACGCAATCAGCCCCAGCATTTT.

This clone was recorded once. This chain joins TRBV28 and TRBJ2-1; 8 nucleotides agree with TRBD2. V trimming: 11 bases; J trimming: 8 bases; junction bases outside the gene matches: 8. The CDR3 contains 12 residues. The germline gives CDR1 MDHEN, CDR2 SYDVKM. CDR3 nucleotides: TGTGCCGGGGGACTAGTTGGGCATGAGCAGTTCTTC. Amino acids: CAGGLVGHEQFF. Using reference TRBV28 and TRBJ2-1 for the parts outside the CDR3, the full variable domain is DVKVTQSSRYLVKRTGEKVFLECVQDMDHENMFWYRQDPGLGLRLIYFSYDVKMKEKGDIPEGYSVSREKKERFSLILESASTNQTSMYLCAGGLVGHEQFFGPGTRLTVL.

The chain employs TRBV19 and TRBJ2-7; 7 bases are shared with TRBD2. Germline loops: CDR1 LNHDA, CDR2 SQIVND (reference sequence). With 7 bases clipped from V and 2 bases from J, the junction kept 11 bases outside the gene matches. This CDR3 is built from 15 residues. CDR3 protein: CASKGLASGAYEQYF. CDR3 DNA sequence: TGTGCCAGTAAGGGTTTGGCTAGCGGCGCCTACGAGCAGTACTTC.

The chain employs TRBV19 and TRBJ1-5; TRBD1 is a possible D gene (6 bases). CDR1 is LNHDA and CDR2 is SQIVND in the germline V gene (reference sequence). Between the trimmed V and J ends, which lost 6 bases and 7 bases, there was a span of 13 bases. CDR3 length equals 13 residues. The CDR3 DNA sequence: TGTGCCAGTAGCACCGGACAGAGCCAGCCCCAGCATTTT. Translation gives CASSTGQSQPQHF.

This clone has a single count. V and J are TRBV6-1 and TRBJ1-3; the D is unclear. CDR1 is MNHNS and CDR2 is SASEGT in the germline V gene. Between the trimmed V and J ends, which lost 7 bases and 0 bases, there was a span of 10 bases. There are 14 residues in the CDR3. The CDR3 loop is CASNGRLSGNTIYF. CDR3 nucleotides: TGTGCCAGCAACGGGAGGCTCTCTGGAAACACCATATATTTT.

The V gene is TRBV30, the J gene TRBJ1-1; D unclear. CDR1 GTSNPN and CDR2 SVGIG come from the germline V gene (reference sequence). This CDR3 region has 13 residues. V was clipped by 4 bases and J by 7 bases, with 16 bases between them. In DNA form, the CDR3 reads TGTGCCTGGAATTATAGAGGTTTTGGTGAAGCTTTCTTT. This codes for CAWNYRGFGEAFF.

The rearrangement uses TRBV25-1 and TRBJ1-2; possible D gene TRBD1, 5 bases. V shed 2 bases and J shed 0 bases, with 10 bases lying between them. The length of the CDR3 is 15 residues. CDR1 and CDR2 from the germline V gene are MGHDK and SYGVNS. CDR3 residues: CASSEVDKANYGYTF. DNA of the CDR3: TGTGCCAGCAGTGAAGTGGACAAAGCTAACTATGGCTACACCTTC.

The J gene is TRBJ2-3, the V gene TRBV5-1; D gene uncertain. There are 15 residues in the CDR3. Germline lookup yields CDR1 SGHRS and CDR2 YFSETQ. Trimming cost V 2 bases and J 3 bases, with 13 bases left between them. The CDR3 reads CASSFGRVQTDTQYF. As DNA, the CDR3 is TGCGCCAGCAGCTTTGGCCGGGTGCAGACAGATACGCAGTATTTT.

The rearrangement joins TRBV23-1 to TRBJ1-1, with D unclear. TRBV23-1 is annotated as an ORF whose role is uncertain. This CDR3 comprises 16 residues. V was shortened by 0 bases and J by 2 bases, with 13 bases between the two germline ends. CDR3 DNA: TGCGCCAGCAGTCAATCGCTCCCCGGGGAAAACACTGAAGCTTTCTTT. This sequence encodes CASSQSLPGENTEAFF.

The chain joins TRBV30 to TRBJ1-1, with D possibly TRBD1 on 6 matching bases. CDR1 and CDR2 from the germline V gene are GTSNPN and SVGIG (reference sequence). Trimming left V 2 bases short and J 4 bases short, with 17 bases between. This CDR3 comprises 15 residues. The CDR3 DNA is TGTGCCTGGAGTTCCCCGACAGGACGAGGCACTGAAGCTTTCTTT. Its translation: CAWSSPTGRGTEAFF.

V usage is TRBV5-6 and J usage is TRBJ1-2, with 9 bases identical to TRBD1. CDR1 is SGHDT and CDR2 is YYEEEE in the germline V gene. J gave up 7 bases and V 6 bases, and 7 bases lay outside the gene matches. The CDR3 covers 13 residues. CDR3 protein: CASTPGQGSGYTF. Here the CDR3 DNA reads TGTGCCAGCACCCCTGGACAGGGGAGTGGCTACACCTTC.

This clone has just one count. The chain carries TRBV7-6 and TRBJ1-3; TRBD1 matches at 8 bases. CDR1 and CDR2 from the germline V gene are SGHVS and FNYEAQ. After removal of 8 bases from V and 1 base from J, the junction contained 13 bases not matched to a gene. The CDR3 runs to 17 residues. This CDR3 is CASGRVDGTGSGNTIYF. The CDR3 nucleotides read TGTGCCAGCGGGAGGGTCGACGGGACAGGTTCTGGAAACACCATATATTTT.

The sample holds a few counts of this clone. This sequence joins TRBV5-1 and TRBJ2-2, with 7 bases that match TRBD2. J was trimmed by 0 bases and V by 0 bases; bases with no gene match: 2. The CDR3 spans 16 residues. Germline CDR1 and CDR2: SGHRS and YFSETQ. CDR3 residues: CASSLGEGTNTGELFF. CDR3 coding DNA: TGCGCCAGCAGCTTGGGGGAGGGAACGAACACCGGGGAGCTGTTTTTT. Looking up the rest from reference TRBV5-1 and TRBJ2-2 gives the full variable domain: KAGVTQTPRYLIKTRGQQVTLSCSPISGHRSVSWYQQTPGQGLQFLFEYFSETQRNKGNFPGRFSGRQFSNSRSEMNVSTLELGDSALYLCASSLGEGTNTGELFFGEGSRLTVL.

This clone appeared once. The rearrangement links TRBV9 to TRBJ2-4; 8 bases align to TRBD2. Trimming took 1 base from V and 0 from J; bases not matched to a gene: 9. The CDR3 spans 18 residues. Germline CDR1 is SGDLS and CDR2 is YYNGEE. The CDR3 DNA sequence: TGTGCCAGCAGCGTACCAGCGGGGGAATGGATAGCCAAAAACATTCAGTACTTC. Protein sequence: CASSVPAGEWIAKNIQYF.